This TCR beta chain was observed in a study of control samples from healthy donors and cancer patients. Here immunoSEQ multiplex PCR was the method, and the copy in TCRdb shows in-frame clones only, minus some. Of about 70,000 clones in the sample, roughly 84% were seen once. This clone was picked up a small number of times. V trimming: 8 bases; J trimming: 7 bases; junction bases outside the gene matches: 5. The CDR3 runs 14 residues. The germline gives CDR1 MDHEN, CDR2 SYDVKM. V usage is TRBV28 and J usage is TRBJ2-1, with 13 bases fitting TRBD2. The sample comprised blood. The sequence came from a man aged 50 or older in good health. Written as DNA, the CDR3 is TGTGCCAGCGGGGGACTAGCGGGGATTAATGAGCAGTTCTTC. This codes for CASGGLAGINEQFF.